This TCR beta chain emerged from a study of monozygotic twins with inflammatory bowel disease. General study points: Among IBD patients, fewer clonotypes were shared with others than among healthy twins, especially with disease activity.

Per germline, CDR1 LGHDT and CDR2 YNNKEL (reference sequence). The CDR3 has 14 amino acids. Turning to this clonotype: Its antigen is undetermined.

From its re-call of the 5' RACE reads, TCRdb lists each CDR3 protein once, without DNA. The sample's table shows approximately 400,000 distinct CDR3 sequences. The rearrangement uses TRBV3-1 and TRBJ2-1. The TCR sequence derives from a human donor with ulcerative colitis or Crohn's disease, or a healthy co-twin of an affected twin (not recorded which). Sample: blood. The CDR3 sequence is CASSQDRLNNEQFF.